One sample yielded the 15 T cell receptor beta chains listed below, sequenced in a study of shared clonotypes between healthy human individuals (TCRdb year 2020). The library was made by the immunoSEQ multiplex PCR assay. What TCRdb holds here is the immuneACCESS table cut down to in-frame rearrangements. Part of the clones is not present; checked against another copy, under half of the missing clones reflect an unresolved V gene, and the others are unexplained. This sample lists 980,000 or so clones; approximately 80% were detected once. About 1.5% of the sample belongs to the ten largest clones. Input material: memory CD4+ T cells sorted from blood. Taken with the paper, the label for cell subset or site translates to: CD45RA-negative fraction. The receptor source for this set is a man in his late teens or twenties in good health.

This clone was seen ten or more times. The CDR3 nucleotides are TGTGCCAGCAGTGAGAGGGGGAGGGAGCAGTACTTC. This encodes CASSERGREQYF. The V call is TRBV2, the J call TRBJ2-7, with D possibly called TRBD1 or TRBD2 (6 bases each). V lost 3 bases and J lost 7, with 10 bases in between. The CDR3 loop spans 12 amino acids. Per germline, CDR1 SNHLY and CDR2 FYNNEI.

The chain has TRBV6-5 and TRBJ1-6; the match to TRBD1 covers 7 bases. Germline V gene sequence: CDR1 MNHEY, CDR2 SVGAGI. This CDR3 region has 15 residues. J was trimmed by 6 bases and V by 6 bases; bases with no gene match: 8. CDR3 residues: CASRSGGRGNSPLHF. As DNA, the CDR3 is TGTGCCAGCAGGTCAGGGGGAAGGGGTAATTCACCCCTCCACTTT.

V is TRBV2 and J is TRBJ1-6; 7 positions agree with TRBD1. CDR3 length: 15 amino acids. Germline V gene data show CDR1 as SNHLY and CDR2 as FYNNEI. Trimming cost V 5 bases and J 3 bases; bases outside gene matches: 4. The CDR3 nucleotides read TGTGCCAGCAGTCCGACAGGGAACTATAATTCACCCCTCCACTTT. It yields the protein CASSPTGNYNSPLHF.

The genes are TRBV10-2 and TRBJ1-2; D gene uncertain. Germline lookup yields CDR1 WSHSY and CDR2 SAAADI. This CDR3 has 14 residues. Trimming cost V 0 bases and J 4 bases, with 9 bases left between them. CDR3 sequence reads: CASSESRLLYGYTF. The CDR3 DNA sequence: TGCGCCAGCAGTGAGTCGAGGCTTCTCTATGGCTACACCTTC.

This sequence joins TRBV7-9 and TRBJ1-2; 7 nucleotides align to TRBD1. Trimming removed 5 bases from V and 8 bases from J; junction bases left unmatched: 8. The CDR3 loop spans 13 amino acids. In germline, CDR1 is SEHNR, CDR2 FQNEAQ (reference sequence). This CDR3 reads CASSARVQGGYTF. CDR3 bases: TGTGCCAGCAGCGCAAGAGTACAGGGGGGCTACACCTTC.

This chain connects TRBV11-3 to TRBJ1-2, with TRBD1 identical over 9 bases. This CDR3 is built from 14 residues. Germline loops: CDR1 SGHNT, CDR2 YENEEA. Trimming took 0 bases from V and 8 from J; bases not matched to a gene: 4. Here the CDR3 DNA reads TGTGCCAGCAGCTTAGATAGGACAGGGGTCGGCTACACCTTC. Translated: CASSLDRTGVGYTF.

The V and J genes are TRBV5-6 and TRBJ1-4; TRBD1 matches at 7 bases. This CDR3 is 15 amino acids long. The V and J ends lost 4 bases and 3 bases, in that order; junction bases with no gene match: 6. Germline V gene lookup returns CDR1 SGHDT and CDR2 YYEEEE. CDR3 nucleotide sequence: TGTGCCAGCAGCGGAAGGACAGGAGCTAATGAAAAACTGTTTTTT. Amino acid sequence: CASSGRTGANEKLFF.

The chain employs TRBV5-1 and TRBJ1-1; 11 bases agree with TRBD1. The trim removed 4 bases at V and 3 bases at J, leaving 5 bases unmatched. Germline lookup yields CDR1 SGHRS and CDR2 YFSETQ. The CDR3 is 15 amino acids. Here the CDR3 reads CASSIGDRGDTEAFF. The CDR3 DNA follows: TGCGCCAGCAGCATTGGGGACAGGGGGGACACTGAAGCTTTCTTT.

This chain connects TRBV28 to TRBJ1-2; D possibly corresponds to TRBD1 (5 bases). CDR1 is MDHEN, CDR2 SYDVKM, per germline. With 3 bases removed from V and 1 base from J, the gap between germline ends came to 15 bases. The CDR3 contains 16 residues. CDR3 DNA: TGTGCCAGCAGTTTCCTGAGGACATTGAATAACTATGGCTACACCTTC. Its protein is CASSFLRTLNNYGYTF.

The chain uses TRBV19 and TRBJ2-7; D remains unclear. Germline assignment: CDR1 LNHDA and CDR2 SQIVND (reference sequence). V lost 6 bases, J lost 1 base, and 13 bases lay in between. The CDR3 is 14 residues long. The CDR3 DNA follows: TGTGCCAGTAGCCCAGTAGCCGGATCCTACGAGCAGTACTTC. Its protein is CASSPVAGSYEQYF.

As for this clone: The identical CDR3 is also encoded by other nucleotide sequences in the sample. J is TRBJ2-7 and V is TRBV28; D not resolved. V lost 2 bases, J lost 0 bases, and 5 bases lay in between. This CDR3 comprises 13 residues. Looked up from germline, CDR1 is MDHEN and CDR2 is SYDVKM. The CDR3 loop reads CASSLGTSYEQYF. DNA of the CDR3: TGTGCCAGCAGTTTAGGAACCTCCTACGAGCAGTACTTC.

V gene TRBV4-1 combines with J gene TRBJ2-1, with a weak D call TRBD1 (5 bases). CDR3 length: 16 residues. The V gene's germline CDR1 is MGHRA and CDR2 YSYEKL. Trimming cost V 1 base and J 0 bases, with 10 bases left between them. The CDR3 here is CASSQVAGYSYNEQFF. In DNA form, the CDR3 reads TGCGCCAGCAGCCAAGTCGCAGGGTACTCCTACAATGAGCAGTTCTTC.

This rearrangement joins TRBV19 to TRBJ1-1, with a tentative D call TRBD1 (6 bases). The V gene's germline CDR1 is LNHDA and CDR2 SQIVND (reference sequence). The V gene lost 4 bases and the J gene lost 4 bases, with 13 bases spanning the gap. The CDR3 contains 14 residues. The DNA of the CDR3 is TGTGCCAGTAGTAACCGACAGGTGAGCACTGAAGCTTTCTTT. It yields the protein CASSNRQVSTEAFF.

V usage is TRBV7-2 and J usage is TRBJ2-3; weak D call: TRBD2 (6 bases). The V gene's germline CDR1 is SGHTA and CDR2 FQGNSA. V was trimmed by 1 base and J by 5 bases, leaving 19 bases between them. This CDR3 comprises 17 residues. The CDR3 spells CASSLVSSEGPRDTQYF. DNA for the CDR3: TGTGCCAGCAGCTTAGTATCTTCGGAGGGCCCGAGAGATACGCAGTATTTT.

The chain combines TRBV9 with TRBJ1-2; D is unclear. In germline, CDR1 is SGDLS, CDR2 YYNGEE. V was cut by 0 bases and J by 1 base, with 4 bases left in between. The CDR3 covers 13 residues. CDR3 DNA: TGTGCCAGCAGCGTAGACGTTAACTATGGCTACACCTTC. Translation gives CASSVDVNYGYTF.